Presented here are 10 T cell receptor beta chains from one specimen sequenced in a study of CD8 T cells in ankylosing spondylitis. Study-level findings and limits: Among TCR beta sequences, a motif of several highly homologous variants appeared characteristic of ankylosing spondylitis blood.

Their target antigens are unknown. MiXCR, applied by TCRdb to the 5' RACE reads, yields one record per CDR3 protein. This table has around 540,000 distinct CDR3 sequences, roughly an eighth appearing once. Sequenced input: blood, either unsorted or a sorted T cell fraction (not recorded which). Source of these receptors: a male donor with ankylosing spondylitis.

Worth noting for this clonotype: One junction end disagrees with the germline gene, perhaps due to a read error. The chain has TRBV5-1 and TRBJ2-1; possible D gene TRBD2, 6 bases. The CDR3 has 16 amino acids. In germline, CDR1 is SGHRS, CDR2 YFSETQ. The CDR3 coding sequence is TGCGCCAGCAGCCCCACAGGAGGGCCCTCCCACAATGAGCAGTTCTTC. Its protein product is CASSPTGGPSHNEQFF.

This clonotype appeared many times. V is TRBV27 and J is TRBJ1-1; TRBD1 matches at 7 bases. The CDR3 length is 13 residues. V was clipped by 6 bases and J by 1 base; unmatched bases: 2. From germline, CDR1 is MNHEY and CDR2 SMNVEV (reference sequence). The CDR3 region is CASRGTANTEAFF. The CDR3 DNA reads as TGTGCCAGCAGGGGGACAGCGAACACTGAAGCTTTCTTT.

This clonotype was detected ten times or more. The rearrangement uses TRBV11-2 and TRBJ2-3, with D uncertain. V lost 1 base, J lost 0 bases, and 5 bases lay in between. The CDR3 is made up of 14 amino acids. CDR1 is SGHAT and CDR2 is FQNNGV in the germline V gene. The CDR3 spells CASSLGFSTDTQYF. CDR3 bases: TGTGCCAGCAGCTTAGGTTTTAGCACAGATACGCAGTATTTT.

V usage is TRBV15 and J usage is TRBJ2-1; 14 bases agree with TRBD2. V trimming: 2 bases; J trimming: 4 bases; junction bases outside the gene matches: 10. CDR1 is LNHNV, CDR2 YYDKDF, per germline (reference sequence). This CDR3 is built from 19 residues. The CDR3 loop is CATSRTTTSGRAAYNEQFF. CDR3 bases: TGTGCCACCAGCAGAACAACGACTAGCGGGAGGGCCGCTTACAATGAGCAGTTCTTC.

Ten or more counts support this clonotype. The chain uses TRBV5-1 and TRBJ2-2, with D hard to call. Trimming took 1 base from V and 6 from J, leaving 13 bases between them. From germline, CDR1 is SGHRS and CDR2 YFSETQ. The CDR3 runs to 15 residues. The CDR3 DNA reads TGCGCCAGCAGCTTGTCGACAACAGCCGCCGGGGAGCTGTTTTTT. This gives the protein CASSLSTTAAGELFF.

This chain uses TRBV3-1 with TRBJ1-1; 9 bases match TRBD1. The length of the CDR3 is 15 residues. The germline CDR1 and CDR2 sequences are LGHDT and YNNKEL (reference sequence). With 5 bases clipped from V and 4 bases from J, the junction kept 8 bases outside the gene matches. The CDR3 region is CASSSLDRGGTEAFF. The CDR3, as DNA: TGTGCCAGCAGCTCCCTCGACAGGGGGGGCACTGAAGCTTTCTTT.

The chain has TRBV5-1 and TRBJ2-2, with 10 bases lining up with TRBD2. Trimming at V came to 4 bases and at J to 8 bases, leaving 2 bases not matched to a gene. CDR1 and CDR2 (germline): SGHRS, YFSETQ. This CDR3 is 13 amino acids long. The CDR3 sequence: CASSETSGGELFF. CDR3 sequence (DNA): TGCGCCAGCAGCGAGACTAGCGGGGGGGAGCTGTTTTTT. Combining the CDR3 with reference TRBV5-1 and TRBJ2-2 gives the whole variable domain KAGVTQTPRYLIKTRGQQVTLSCSPISGHRSVSWYQQTPGQGLQFLFEYFSETQRNKGNFPGRFSGRQFSNSRSEMNVSTLELGDSALYLCASSETSGGELFFGEGSRLTVL.

There are a few counts of this clonotype. The chain combines TRBV5-1 with TRBJ2-1; no clear D. Trimming left V 4 bases short and J 6 bases short, with 11 bases between. The CDR3 runs to 13 residues. CDR1 is SGHRS, CDR2 YFSETQ, per germline. The chain's CDR3 is CASSRLGRNEQFF. For the CDR3, the DNA is TGCGCCAGCAGCCGACTCGGCCGCAATGAGCAGTTCTTC.

Only a few counts were recorded for this clonotype. This chain uses TRBV5-1 with TRBJ2-1, with 8 bases identical to TRBD2. Germline CDR1 and CDR2: SGHRS and YFSETQ. The trim removed 4 bases at V and 0 bases at J, leaving 6 bases unmatched. The CDR3 length is 16 residues. The CDR3 DNA reads as TGCGCCAGCAGCGACTTCCGGGGGGGCTCCTACAATGAGCAGTTCTTC. Protein product: CASSDFRGGSYNEQFF.

The chain is built from TRBV6-6 and TRBJ2-7; 9 bases fit TRBD1. The CDR3 contains 13 residues. Germline assignment: CDR1 MNHNY and CDR2 SVGAGI (reference sequence). V trimming: 7 bases; J trimming: 3 bases; junction bases outside the gene matches: 4. The DNA of the CDR3 is TGTGCCAGCAACCGGGACAGGGACTACGAGCAGTACTTC. This translates into CASNRDRDYEQYF.